This T cell receptor beta chain is drawn from a study of T cell responses to AZD1222 COVID-19 vaccine. General study results and limits: Clonal diversity was possibly underestimated, and white British individuals and females predominated among donors. Only a handful of people who got AZD1222 tested seropositive at baseline. Spike-specific TCR breadth and depth went up after people got two AZD1222 doses. In the spike-specific TCR repertoire, nearly half reportedly target unmutated variant regions.

For this clone: The antigen is not known.

Repertoires were generated with immunoSEQ multiplex PCR, while TCRdb's copy carries only in-frame clones and drops some. The table has approximately 150,000 clones, about 92% seen once; the top ten hold roughly 6.2%. This sequence was found in an adult who received the AZD1222 COVID-19 vaccine. The material was peripheral blood, obtained 28 days after the second AZD1222 dose.

Written as DNA, the CDR3 is TGTGCCAGCAGCGTACGGCTAGACACAGATACGCAGTATTTT. Its translation is CASSVRLDTDTQYF. V usage is TRBV9 and J usage is TRBJ2-3, with D hard to call. The CDR3 length is 14 residues. Germline V lookup: CDR1 SGDLS, CDR2 YYNGEE. Trimming took 1 base from V and 2 from J, leaving 8 bases between them.